The T cell receptor (beta chain) under discussion was sequenced for a study of control samples from healthy donors and cancer patients. The repertoire was sequenced with immunoSEQ multiplex PCR; TCRdb's copy has only in-frame clones and lacks some. The sample shows 75,000 to 95,000 clones, 90% of them seen only once. This CDR3 is 15 amino acids long. V was shortened by 5 bases and J by 4 bases, with 17 bases between the two germline ends. Germline V gene data show CDR1 as MRHNA and CDR2 as SNTAGT. The sequenced sample consisted of blood. This clonotype originated in a woman aged 18-29 years in good health. V is TRBV6-4 and J is TRBJ1-2; no firm D call. The CDR3 nucleotides are TGTGCCAGCAGTATGACTTCCGGGCCGCTCTATGGCTACACCTTC. Its translation: CASSMTSGPLYGYTF.